Reported below is one TCR beta chain. This record comes from a study of STAT5B mutations in CD4+ large granular lymphocyte leukemia. Sequencing used immunoSEQ multiplex PCR; TCRdb keeps in-frame clones, though not all of them. This sample has tens of thousands of clones; about 70% occur once, and the top ten carry around a tenth. Sequenced sample: CD4+ T cells from blood buffy coats. The TCR was taken from a human donor in good health.

The CDR3 spells CSVEAGVMGTGELFF. The CDR3 region has the DNA TGCAGCGTTGAAGCCGGGGTTATGGGTACCGGGGAGCTGTTTTTT. This chain uses TRBV29-1 with TRBJ2-2; D is possibly TRBD2 (5 bases). Trimming cost V 1 base and J 5 bases, with 14 bases left between them. The V gene's germline CDR1 is SQVTM and CDR2 ANQGSEA. The CDR3 contains 15 residues.